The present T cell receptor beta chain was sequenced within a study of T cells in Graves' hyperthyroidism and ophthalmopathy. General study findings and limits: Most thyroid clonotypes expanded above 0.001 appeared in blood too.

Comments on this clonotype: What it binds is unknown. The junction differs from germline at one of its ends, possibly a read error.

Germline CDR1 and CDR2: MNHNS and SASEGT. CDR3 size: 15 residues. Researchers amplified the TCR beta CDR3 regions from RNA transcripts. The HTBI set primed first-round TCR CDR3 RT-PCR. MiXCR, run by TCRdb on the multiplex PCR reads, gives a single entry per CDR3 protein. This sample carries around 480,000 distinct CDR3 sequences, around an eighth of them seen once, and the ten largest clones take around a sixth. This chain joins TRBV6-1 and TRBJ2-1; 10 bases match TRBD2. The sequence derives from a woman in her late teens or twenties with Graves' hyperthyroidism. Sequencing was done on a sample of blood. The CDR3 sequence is CANSEGTSDYNEQFF. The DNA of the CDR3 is TGTGCCAACAGTGAAGGGACTAGCGACTACAATGAGCAGTTCTTC.